This record looks at one T cell receptor beta chain sequence and its context. The PCR employed 60 Vbeta primers together with 13 Jbeta primers. Measured with immunoSEQ multiplex PCR; TCRdb has only the in-frame clones, and not every one. The sample lists roughly 190,000 clones; 70% to 80% were seen once. The CDR3 has 16 amino acids. Trimming cost V 4 bases and J 0 bases; bases outside gene matches: 3. Looked up from germline, CDR1 is LGHNA and CDR2 is YSLEER. This entry belongs to a study of cytomegalovirus exposure and HLA in healthy donors. This chain connects TRBV4-3 to TRBJ2-3, with 11 bases lining up with TRBD2. The sequence was collected from a woman aged 45-59 years in good health and CMV-seronegative. Sequenced material: PBMCs. CDR3 coding DNA: TGCGCCAGCAGCCTTCGGACTAGCGGGAGCACAGATACGCAGTATTTT. It specifies CASSLRTSGSTDTQYF.